The 7 T cell receptor beta chains given below trace back to one sample, sequenced in a study of CD8 T cells in Susac syndrome. RNA was extracted with the RNeasy kit, and a quantity of roughly 0.5 to 1 ug was reverse transcribed using random hexamers. In TCRdb, the immunoSEQ multiplex PCR reads were re-called with MiXCR into one record per CDR3 protein. In the table there are roughly 50,000 distinct CDR3 sequences, roughly 93% of which are singletons. The sequenced sample consisted of CD8+ T cells from PBMCs. The receptors were sampled from a human donor in good health.

This chain joins TRBV7-2 and TRBJ1-1; D not resolved. Germline V gene lookup returns CDR1 SGHTA and CDR2 FQGNSA. This CDR3 contains 13 residues. Trimming left V 1 base short and J 6 bases short, with 9 bases between. The CDR3 is CASSLGVYAEAFF. The CDR3 DNA sequence: TGTGCCAGCAGCTTAGGAGTCTACGCTGAAGCTTTCTTT.

V and J are TRBV20-1 and TRBJ2-1, with TRBD2 identical over 7 bases. Per the germline V gene, CDR1 is DFQATT and CDR2 is SNEGSKA (reference sequence). The V and J ends lost 4 bases and 6 bases, in that order; junction bases with no gene match: 6. This CDR3 region has 13 residues. In nucleotides, the CDR3 is TGCAGTGCTACTACCGGGACTACCAATGAGCAGTTCTTC. This sequence encodes CSATTGTTNEQFF.

The chain is built from TRBV27 and TRBJ2-7; 7 nucleotides align to TRBD1. Germline values: CDR1 MNHEY, CDR2 SMNVEV (reference sequence). There are 15 residues in the CDR3. V lost 3 bases and J lost 3; bases outside the gene matches: 8. The CDR3 DNA reads TGTGCCAGCAGTTTTACTGGGGACAGTTACTACGAGCAGTACTTC. Protein sequence: CASSFTGDSYYEQYF.

This clonotype was recorded once. This chain joins TRBV7-9 and TRBJ2-7, with D unresolved. This CDR3 is built from 14 residues. Germline V gene lookup returns CDR1 SEHNR and CDR2 FQNEAQ (reference sequence). V was shortened by 1 base and J by 0 bases, with 7 bases between the two germline ends. The CDR3 spells CASSLEASSYEQYF. CDR3 in DNA: TGTGCCAGCAGCTTAGAAGCGAGCTCCTACGAGCAGTACTTC.

The V gene is TRBV7-9, the J gene TRBJ1-2; the D gene is possibly TRBD1 (5 bases). Germline V gives CDR1 SEHNR, CDR2 FQNEAQ (reference sequence). CDR3 length: 12 residues. Trimming cost V 8 bases and J 8 bases, with 15 bases left between them. CDR3 sequence: CASRDDRLGYTF. DNA of the CDR3: TGTGCCAGCCGGGACGACCGTCTCGGCTACACCTTC.

The chain links TRBV30 to TRBJ1-2; D perhaps matches TRBD1 (6 bases). Trimming cost V 3 bases and J 2 bases, with 13 bases left between them. The germline gives CDR1 GTSNPN, CDR2 SVGIG (reference sequence). The CDR3 totals 14 residues. The CDR3 nucleotides are TGTGCCTGGAGCGGGTACAGGGAGAACTATGGCTACACCTTC. Translated, it gives CAWSGYRENYGYTF.

This sequence joins TRBV2 and TRBJ2-2; 10 positions agree with TRBD2. Germline loops: CDR1 SNHLY, CDR2 FYNNEI. The V and J ends lost 6 bases and 3 bases, in that order; junction bases with no gene match: 1. This CDR3 has 14 residues. This CDR3 reads CASSLAGDTGELFF. The DNA for the CDR3 is TGTGCCAGCAGCCTAGCGGGAGACACCGGGGAGCTGTTTTTT.